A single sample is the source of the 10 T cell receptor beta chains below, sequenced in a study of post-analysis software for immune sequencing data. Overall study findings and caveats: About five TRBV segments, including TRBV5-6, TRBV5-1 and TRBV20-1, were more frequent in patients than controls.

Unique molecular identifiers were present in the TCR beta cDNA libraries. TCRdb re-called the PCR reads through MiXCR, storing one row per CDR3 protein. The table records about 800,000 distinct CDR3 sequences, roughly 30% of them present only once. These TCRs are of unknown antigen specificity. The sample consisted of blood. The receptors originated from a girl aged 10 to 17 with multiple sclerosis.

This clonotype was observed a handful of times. The CDR3 sequence: CASSLGTTEYNEQFF. CDR3 sequence (DNA): TGTGCCAGCAGCTTGGGGACTACCGAATACAATGAGCAGTTCTTC. The chain couples TRBV7-2 to TRBJ2-1; TRBD2 matches at 7 bases. The CDR3 is 15 residues long. Germline values: CDR1 SGHTA, CDR2 FQGNSA. V trimming: 3 bases; J trimming: 4 bases; junction bases outside the gene matches: 6.

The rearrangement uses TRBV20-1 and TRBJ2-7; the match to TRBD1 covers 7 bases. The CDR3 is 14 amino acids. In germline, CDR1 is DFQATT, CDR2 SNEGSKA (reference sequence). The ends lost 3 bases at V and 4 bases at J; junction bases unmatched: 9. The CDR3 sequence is CSASLQGSSYEQYF. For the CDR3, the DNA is TGCAGTGCTAGCCTACAGGGGTCTTCGTACGAGCAGTACTTC.

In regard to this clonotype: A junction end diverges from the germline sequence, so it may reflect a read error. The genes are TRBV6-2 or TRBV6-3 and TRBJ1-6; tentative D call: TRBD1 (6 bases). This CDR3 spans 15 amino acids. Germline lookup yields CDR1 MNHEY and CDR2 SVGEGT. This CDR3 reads CASSPNRQVRSPPHF. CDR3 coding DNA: TGTGCCAGCAGTCCCAACCGACAGGTGCGGTCACCCCCCCACTTT.

The CDR3 DNA sequence: TGTGCCAGCAGCCCTAGCTGGTTAGCGTGGAACGCTGAGCAGTACTTC. As protein: CASSPSWLAWNAEQYF. The chain carries TRBV7-2 and TRBJ2-7; the D gene is possibly TRBD2 (5 bases). The V gene lost 5 bases and the J gene lost 7 bases, with 24 bases spanning the gap. Germline CDR1 is SGHTA and CDR2 is FQGNSA. The CDR3 consists of 16 residues.

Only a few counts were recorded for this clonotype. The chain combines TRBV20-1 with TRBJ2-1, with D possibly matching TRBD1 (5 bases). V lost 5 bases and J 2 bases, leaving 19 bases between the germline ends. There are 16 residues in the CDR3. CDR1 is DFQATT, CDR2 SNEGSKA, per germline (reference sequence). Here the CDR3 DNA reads TGCAGTGCTCTGAAGGGGCAGTCAGGGCCCTACAATGAGCAGTTCTTC. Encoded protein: CSALKGQSGPYNEQFF.

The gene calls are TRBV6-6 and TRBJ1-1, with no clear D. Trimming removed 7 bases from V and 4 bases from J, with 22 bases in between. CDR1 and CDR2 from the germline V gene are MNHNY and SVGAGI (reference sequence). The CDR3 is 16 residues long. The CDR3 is CASIRGAAEWSTEAFF. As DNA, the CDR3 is TGTGCCAGCATCAGAGGCGCGGCAGAATGGTCCACTGAAGCTTTCTTT.

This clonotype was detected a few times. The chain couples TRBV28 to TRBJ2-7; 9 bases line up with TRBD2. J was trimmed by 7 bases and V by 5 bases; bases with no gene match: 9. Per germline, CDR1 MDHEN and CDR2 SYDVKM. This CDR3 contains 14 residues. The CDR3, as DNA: TGTGCCAGCAGTACAATTGGCGGGAGGGCGGAGCAGTACTTC. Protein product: CASSTIGGRAEQYF.

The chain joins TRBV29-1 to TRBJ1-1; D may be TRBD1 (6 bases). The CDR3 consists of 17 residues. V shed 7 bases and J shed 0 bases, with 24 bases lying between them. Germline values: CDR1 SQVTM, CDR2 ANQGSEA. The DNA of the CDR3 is TGCAGCGCCGGTACAGGGACCCAGAGGAATATGAACACTGAAGCTTTCTTT. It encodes CSAGTGTQRNMNTEAFF.

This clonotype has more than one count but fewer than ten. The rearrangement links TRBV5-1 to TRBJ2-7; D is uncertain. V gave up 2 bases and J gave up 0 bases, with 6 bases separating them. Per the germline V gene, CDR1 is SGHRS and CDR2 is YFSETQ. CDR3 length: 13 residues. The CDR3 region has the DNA TGCGCCAGCAGCTTAACAAGCTCCTACGAGCAGTACTTC. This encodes CASSLTSSYEQYF.

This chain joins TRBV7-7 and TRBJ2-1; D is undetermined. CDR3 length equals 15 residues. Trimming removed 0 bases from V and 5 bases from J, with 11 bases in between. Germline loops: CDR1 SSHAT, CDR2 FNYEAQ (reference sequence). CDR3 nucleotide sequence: TGTGCCAGCAGCTTAGCGCCAGGTACCCACAATGAGCAGTTCTTC. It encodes CASSLAPGTHNEQFF. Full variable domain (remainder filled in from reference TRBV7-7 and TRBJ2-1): GAGVSQSPRYKVTKRGQDVTLRCDPISSHATLYWYQQALGQGPEFLTYFNYEAQPDKSGLPSDRFSAERPEGSISTLTIQRTEQRDSAMYRCASSLAPGTHNEQFFGPGTRLTVL.